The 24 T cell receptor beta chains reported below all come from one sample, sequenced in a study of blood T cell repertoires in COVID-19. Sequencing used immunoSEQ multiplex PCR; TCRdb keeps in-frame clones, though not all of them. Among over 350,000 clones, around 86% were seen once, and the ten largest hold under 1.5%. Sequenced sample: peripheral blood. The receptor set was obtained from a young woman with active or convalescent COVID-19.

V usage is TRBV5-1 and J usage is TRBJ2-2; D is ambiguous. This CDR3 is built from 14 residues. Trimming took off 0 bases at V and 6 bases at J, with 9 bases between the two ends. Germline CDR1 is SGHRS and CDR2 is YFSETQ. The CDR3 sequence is CASSLEAVAGELFF. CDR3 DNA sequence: TGCGCCAGCAGCTTGGAGGCGGTGGCCGGGGAGCTGTTTTTT.

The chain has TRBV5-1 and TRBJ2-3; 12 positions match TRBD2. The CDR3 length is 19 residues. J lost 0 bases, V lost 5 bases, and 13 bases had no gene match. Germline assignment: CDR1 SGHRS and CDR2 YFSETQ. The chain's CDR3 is CASRLGTSGGPASTDTQYF. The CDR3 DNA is TGCGCCAGCAGACTGGGTACTAGCGGGGGGCCCGCTAGCACAGATACGCAGTATTTT.

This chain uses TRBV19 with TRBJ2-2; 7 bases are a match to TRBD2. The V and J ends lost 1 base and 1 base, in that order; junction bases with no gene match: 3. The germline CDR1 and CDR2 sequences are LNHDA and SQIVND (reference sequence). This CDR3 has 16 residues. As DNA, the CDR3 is TGTGCCAGTAGTATAGGTGCGGGGGTGAACACCGGGGAGCTGTTTTTT. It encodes CASSIGAGVNTGELFF.

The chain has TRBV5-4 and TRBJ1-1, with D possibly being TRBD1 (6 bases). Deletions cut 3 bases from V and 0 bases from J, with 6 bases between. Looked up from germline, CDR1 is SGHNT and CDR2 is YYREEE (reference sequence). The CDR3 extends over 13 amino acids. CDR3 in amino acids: CASSWDMNTEAFF. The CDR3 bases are TGTGCCAGCAGCTGGGACATGAACACTGAAGCTTTCTTT.

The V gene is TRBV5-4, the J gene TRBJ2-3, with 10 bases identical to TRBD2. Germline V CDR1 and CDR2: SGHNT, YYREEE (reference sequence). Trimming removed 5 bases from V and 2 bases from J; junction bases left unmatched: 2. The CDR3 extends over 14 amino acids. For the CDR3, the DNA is TGTGCCAGCAGTCTAGCGGGGGTCACAGATACGCAGTATTTT. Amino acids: CASSLAGVTDTQYF.

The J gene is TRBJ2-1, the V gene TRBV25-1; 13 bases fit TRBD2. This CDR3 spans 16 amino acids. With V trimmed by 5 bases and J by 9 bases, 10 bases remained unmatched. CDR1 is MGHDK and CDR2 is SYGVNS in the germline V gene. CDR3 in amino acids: CASSHALAGGLGEQFF. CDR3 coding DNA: TGTGCCAGCAGTCACGCACTAGCGGGAGGGTTAGGTGAGCAGTTCTTC.

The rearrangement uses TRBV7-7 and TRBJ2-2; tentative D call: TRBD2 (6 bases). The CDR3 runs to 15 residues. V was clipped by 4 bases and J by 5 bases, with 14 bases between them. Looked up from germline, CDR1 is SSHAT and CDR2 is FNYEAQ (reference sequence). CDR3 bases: TGTGCCAGCAGCTGGGACCTTAGCGGAACCGGGGAGCTGTTTTTT. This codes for CASSWDLSGTGELFF.

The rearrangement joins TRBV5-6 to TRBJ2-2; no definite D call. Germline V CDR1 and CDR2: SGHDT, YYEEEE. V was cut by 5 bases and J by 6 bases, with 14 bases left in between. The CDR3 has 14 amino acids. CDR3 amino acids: CASSPDLEPGELFF. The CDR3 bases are TGTGCCAGCAGTCCCGACTTAGAACCCGGGGAGCTGTTTTTT.

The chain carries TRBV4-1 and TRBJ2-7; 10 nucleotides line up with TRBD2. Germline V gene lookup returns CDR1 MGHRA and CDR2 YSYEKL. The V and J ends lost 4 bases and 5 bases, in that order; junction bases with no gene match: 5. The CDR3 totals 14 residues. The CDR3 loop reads CASSRVAGGDEQYF. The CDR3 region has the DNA TGCGCCAGCAGCCGGGTAGCGGGAGGCGACGAGCAGTACTTC.

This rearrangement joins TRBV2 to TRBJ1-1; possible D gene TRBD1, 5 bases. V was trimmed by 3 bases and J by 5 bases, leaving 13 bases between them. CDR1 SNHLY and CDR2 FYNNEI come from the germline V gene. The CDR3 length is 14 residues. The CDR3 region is CASSDQAGKTEAFF. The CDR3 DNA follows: TGTGCCAGCAGTGATCAGGCAGGGAAAACTGAAGCTTTCTTT.

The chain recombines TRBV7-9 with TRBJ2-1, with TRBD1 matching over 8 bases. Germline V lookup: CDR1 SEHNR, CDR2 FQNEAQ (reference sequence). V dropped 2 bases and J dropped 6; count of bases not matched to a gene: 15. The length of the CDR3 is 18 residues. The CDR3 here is CASSLSSLRTGPINEQFF. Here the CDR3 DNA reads TGTGCCAGCAGCTTATCTTCCCTTCGGACAGGGCCGATCAATGAGCAGTTCTTC.

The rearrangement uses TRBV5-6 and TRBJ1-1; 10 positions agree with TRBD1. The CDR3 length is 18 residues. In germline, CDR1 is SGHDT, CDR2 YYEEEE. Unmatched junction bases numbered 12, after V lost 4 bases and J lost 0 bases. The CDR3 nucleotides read TGTGCCAGCAGCAATACCGGGACAGGGGTTCGTATGAACACTGAAGCTTTCTTT. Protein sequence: CASSNTGTGVRMNTEAFF.

CDR3 loop: CASSPQQGTYYEQYF. CDR3 bases: TGTGCCAGCAGCCCACAACAGGGGACCTACTACGAGCAGTACTTC. The chain links TRBV6-5 to TRBJ2-7, with 7 bases lining up with TRBD1. The CDR3 is 15 amino acids. Germline loops: CDR1 MNHEY, CDR2 SVGAGI. V lost 6 bases, J lost 3 bases, and 11 bases stayed unmatched.

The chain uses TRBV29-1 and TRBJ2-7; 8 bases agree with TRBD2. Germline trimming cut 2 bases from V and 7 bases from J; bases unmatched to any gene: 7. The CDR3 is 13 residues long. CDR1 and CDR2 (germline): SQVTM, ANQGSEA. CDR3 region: CSVEIGTRSEQYF. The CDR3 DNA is TGCAGCGTTGAAATCGGGACTAGGAGTGAGCAGTACTTC.

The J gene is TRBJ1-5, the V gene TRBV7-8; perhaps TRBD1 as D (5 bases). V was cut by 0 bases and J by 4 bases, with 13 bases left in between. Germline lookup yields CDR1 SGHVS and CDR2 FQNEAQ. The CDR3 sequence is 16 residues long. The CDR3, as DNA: TGTGCCAGCAGCTTAGCCGGGGGGTGGGATAATCAGCCCCAGCATTTT. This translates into CASSLAGGWDNQPQHF.

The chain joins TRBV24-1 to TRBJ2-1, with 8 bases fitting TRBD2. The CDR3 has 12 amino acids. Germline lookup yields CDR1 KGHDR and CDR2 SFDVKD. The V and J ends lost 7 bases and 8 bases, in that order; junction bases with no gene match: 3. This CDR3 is CATRDGGDEQFF. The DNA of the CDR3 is TGTGCCACCAGGGACGGGGGGGATGAGCAGTTCTTC.

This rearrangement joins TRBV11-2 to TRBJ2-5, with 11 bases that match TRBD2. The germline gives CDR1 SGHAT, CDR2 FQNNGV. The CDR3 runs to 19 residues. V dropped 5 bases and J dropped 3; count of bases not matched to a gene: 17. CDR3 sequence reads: CASSKGGALAGVQKETQYF. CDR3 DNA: TGTGCCAGCAGCAAAGGGGGGGCACTAGCGGGAGTGCAGAAAGAGACCCAGTACTTC.

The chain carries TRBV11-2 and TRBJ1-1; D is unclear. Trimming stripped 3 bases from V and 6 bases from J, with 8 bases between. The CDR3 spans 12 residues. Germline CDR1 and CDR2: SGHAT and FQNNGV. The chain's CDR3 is CASSFHFPEAFF. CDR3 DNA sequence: TGTGCCAGCAGCTTTCATTTCCCTGAAGCTTTCTTT.

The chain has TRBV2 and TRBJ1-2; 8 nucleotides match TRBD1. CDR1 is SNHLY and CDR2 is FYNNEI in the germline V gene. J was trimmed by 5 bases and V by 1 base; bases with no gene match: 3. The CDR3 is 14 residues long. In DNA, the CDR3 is TGTGCCAGCAGTGAAGGCAGGGGGCCTTATGGCTACACCTTC. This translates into CASSEGRGPYGYTF.

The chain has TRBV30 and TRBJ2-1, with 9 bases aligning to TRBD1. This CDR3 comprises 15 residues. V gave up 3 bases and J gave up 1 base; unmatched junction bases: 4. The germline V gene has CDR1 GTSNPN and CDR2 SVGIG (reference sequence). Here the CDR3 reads CAWRDRGLSYNEQFF. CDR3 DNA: TGTGCCTGGAGGGACAGGGGCTTATCCTACAATGAGCAGTTCTTC.

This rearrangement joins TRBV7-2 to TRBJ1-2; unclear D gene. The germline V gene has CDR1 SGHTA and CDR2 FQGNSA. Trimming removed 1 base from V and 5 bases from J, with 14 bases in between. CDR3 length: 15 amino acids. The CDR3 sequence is CASSLVTNSRYGYTF. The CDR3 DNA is TGTGCCAGCAGCTTAGTTACGAACAGTAGATATGGCTACACCTTC. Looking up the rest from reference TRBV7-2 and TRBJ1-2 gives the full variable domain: GAGVSQSPSNKVTEKGKDVELRCDPISGHTALYWYRQSLGQGLEFLIYFQGNSAPDKSGLPSDRFSAERTGGSVSTLTIQRTQQEDSAVYLCASSLVTNSRYGYTFGSGTRLTVV.

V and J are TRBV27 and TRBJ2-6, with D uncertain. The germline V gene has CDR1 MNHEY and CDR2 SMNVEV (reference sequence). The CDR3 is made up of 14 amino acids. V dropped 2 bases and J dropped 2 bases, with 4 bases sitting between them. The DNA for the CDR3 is TGTGCCAGCAGTTTAGGGCCTGGGGCCAACGTCCTGACTTTC. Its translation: CASSLGPGANVLTF.

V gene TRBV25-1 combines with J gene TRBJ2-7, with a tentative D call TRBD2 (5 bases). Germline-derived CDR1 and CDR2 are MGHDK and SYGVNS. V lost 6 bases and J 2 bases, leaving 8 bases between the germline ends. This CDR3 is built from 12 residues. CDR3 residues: CASRGGPYEQYF. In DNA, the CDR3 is TGTGCCAGCAGGGGCGGGCCCTACGAGCAGTACTTC.

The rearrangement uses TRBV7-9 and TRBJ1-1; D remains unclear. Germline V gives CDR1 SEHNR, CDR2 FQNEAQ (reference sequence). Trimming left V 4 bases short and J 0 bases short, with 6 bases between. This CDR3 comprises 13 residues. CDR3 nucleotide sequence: TGTGCCAGCAGCTCAGTTATGAACACTGAAGCTTTCTTT. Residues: CASSSVMNTEAFF.